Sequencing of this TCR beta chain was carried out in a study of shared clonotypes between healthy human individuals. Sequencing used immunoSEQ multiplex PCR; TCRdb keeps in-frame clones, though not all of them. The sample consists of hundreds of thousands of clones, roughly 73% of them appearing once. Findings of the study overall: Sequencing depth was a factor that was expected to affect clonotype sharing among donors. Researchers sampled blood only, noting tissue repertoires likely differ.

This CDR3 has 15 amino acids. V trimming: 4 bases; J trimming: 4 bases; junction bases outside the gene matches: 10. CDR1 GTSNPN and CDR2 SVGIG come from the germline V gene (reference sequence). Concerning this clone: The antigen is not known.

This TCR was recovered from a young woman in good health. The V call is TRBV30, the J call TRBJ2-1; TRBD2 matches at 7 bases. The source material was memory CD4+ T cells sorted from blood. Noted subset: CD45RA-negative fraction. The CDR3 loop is CAWTKSGRTYNEQFF. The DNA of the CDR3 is TGTGCCTGGACCAAGTCCGGGAGGACTTACAATGAGCAGTTCTTC.